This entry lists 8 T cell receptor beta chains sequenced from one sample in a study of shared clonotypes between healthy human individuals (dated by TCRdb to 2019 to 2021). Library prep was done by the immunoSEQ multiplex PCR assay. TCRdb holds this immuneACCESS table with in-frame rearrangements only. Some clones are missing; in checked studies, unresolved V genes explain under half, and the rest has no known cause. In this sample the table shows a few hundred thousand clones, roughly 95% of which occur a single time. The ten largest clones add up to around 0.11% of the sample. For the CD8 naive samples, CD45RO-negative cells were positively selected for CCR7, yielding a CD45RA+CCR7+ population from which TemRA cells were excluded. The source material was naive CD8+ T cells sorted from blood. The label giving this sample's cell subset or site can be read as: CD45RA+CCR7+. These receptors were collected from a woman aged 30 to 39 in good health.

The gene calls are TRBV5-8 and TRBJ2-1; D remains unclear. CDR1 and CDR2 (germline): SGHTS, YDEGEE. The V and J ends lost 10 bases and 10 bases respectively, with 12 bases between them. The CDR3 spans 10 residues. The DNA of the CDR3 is TGTGCCTCCCACCACGCGGAGCAGTTCTTC. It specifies CASHHAEQFF.

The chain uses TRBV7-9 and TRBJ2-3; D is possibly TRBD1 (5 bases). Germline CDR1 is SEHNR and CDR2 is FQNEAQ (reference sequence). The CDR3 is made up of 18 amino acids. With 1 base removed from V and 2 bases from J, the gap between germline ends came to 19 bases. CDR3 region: CASSLESGWLPYTDTQYF. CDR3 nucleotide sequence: TGTGCCAGCAGCTTAGAATCAGGGTGGCTTCCTTACACAGATACGCAGTATTTT.

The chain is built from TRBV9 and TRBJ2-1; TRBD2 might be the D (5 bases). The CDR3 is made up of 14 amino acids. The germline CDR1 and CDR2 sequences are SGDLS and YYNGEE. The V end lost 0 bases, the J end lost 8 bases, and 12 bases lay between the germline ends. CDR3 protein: CASSVAGTSHEQFF. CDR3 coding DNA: TGTGCCAGCAGCGTAGCGGGAACGTCCCATGAGCAGTTCTTC.

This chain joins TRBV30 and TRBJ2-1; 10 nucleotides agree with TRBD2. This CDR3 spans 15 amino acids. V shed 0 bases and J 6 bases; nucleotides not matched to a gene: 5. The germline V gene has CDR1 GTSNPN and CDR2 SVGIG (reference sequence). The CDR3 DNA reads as TGTGCCTGGAGTGTGGCTAGCGGGAGAGGCAATGAGCAGTTCTTC. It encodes CAWSVASGRGNEQFF.

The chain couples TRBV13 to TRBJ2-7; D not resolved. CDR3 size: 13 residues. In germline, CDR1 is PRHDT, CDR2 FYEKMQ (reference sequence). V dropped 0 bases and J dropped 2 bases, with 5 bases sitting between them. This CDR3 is CASSLGQTYEQYF. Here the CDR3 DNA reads TGTGCCAGCAGCTTAGGGCAGACCTACGAGCAGTACTTC.

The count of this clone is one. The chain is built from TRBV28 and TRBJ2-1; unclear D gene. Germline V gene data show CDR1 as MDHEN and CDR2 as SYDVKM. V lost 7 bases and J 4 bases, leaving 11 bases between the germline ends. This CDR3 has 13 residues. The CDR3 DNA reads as TGTGCCAGCACACAGAACGGGTACAATGAGCAGTTCTTC. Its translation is CASTQNGYNEQFF.

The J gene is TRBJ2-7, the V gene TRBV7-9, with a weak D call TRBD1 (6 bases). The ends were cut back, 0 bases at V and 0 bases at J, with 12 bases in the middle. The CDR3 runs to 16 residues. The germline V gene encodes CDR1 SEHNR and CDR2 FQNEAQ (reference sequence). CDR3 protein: CASSLATGQSSYEQYF. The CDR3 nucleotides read TGTGCCAGCAGCTTAGCGACAGGACAAAGCTCCTACGAGCAGTACTTC.

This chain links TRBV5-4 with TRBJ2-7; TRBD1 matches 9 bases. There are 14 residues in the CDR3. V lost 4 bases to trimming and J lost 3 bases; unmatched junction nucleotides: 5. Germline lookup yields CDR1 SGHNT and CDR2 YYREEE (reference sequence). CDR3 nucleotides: TGTGCCAGCAGCCCAGACAGGGGGAACTACGAGCAGTACTTC. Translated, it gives CASSPDRGNYEQYF.